This T cell receptor (beta chain) originates from a study of blood T cell repertoires in COVID-19. Study at large: In each case, the material was cDNA or gDNA derived from T cells, B-cell-depleted T cells, or PBMCs.

Patients in Seattle were enrolled during active infection, then followed longitudinally. Generated by immunoSEQ multiplex PCR, the TCRdb table keeps only in-frame clones and is missing some. The sample has 200,000 to 250,000 clones, approximately 78% seen once. Trimming shortened V by 5 bases and J by 4 bases, and 11 bases separated the two germline ends. The CDR3 consists of 13 residues. From germline, CDR1 is SNHLY and CDR2 FYNNEI. The sample comprised peripheral blood. This TCR was sampled from a woman between 70 and 85 years old with COVID-19, enrolled during active disease. This rearrangement joins TRBV2 to TRBJ1-2; D is possibly TRBD1 (6 bases). The CDR3 protein is CASSYRVAYGYTF. CDR3 sequence (DNA): TGTGCCAGCAGTTACAGGGTCGCCTATGGCTACACCTTC. Complete variable domain (other parts from reference TRBV2 and TRBJ1-2): EPEVTQTPSHQVTQMGQEVILRCVPISNHLYFYWYRQILGQKVEFLVSFYNNEISEKSEIFDDQFSVERPDGSNFTLKIRSTKLEDSAMYFCASSYRVAYGYTFGSGTRLTVV.